Listed below are T cell receptor beta chains from one sample, sequenced in a study of blood T cell repertoires in COVID-19. Repertoires were generated with immunoSEQ multiplex PCR, while TCRdb's copy carries only in-frame clones and drops some. This table holds about 280,000 clones, roughly 85% found once. Source material: PBMCs or T cells enriched from blood (not recorded which). The receptors were sampled from a woman in her thirties or forties who had recovered from COVID-19. The CDR3 runs from the conserved cysteine through the conserved F or W. A D gene is named only where the DNA matches it firmly. Clone size is given for some rows only: seen once, a few or many times, or a class if the clone is expanded.

>TRBV11-2|TRBJ2-1|-|-
CASSPTGTPGYNEQFF
TGTGCCAGCAGCCCCACCGGGACTCCGGGCTACAATGAGCAGTTCTTC
>TRBV5-1|TRBJ2-1|-|-
CASSFPAKGGDTDYNEQFF
TGCGCCAGCAGCTTCCCAGCGAAGGGAGGGGACACCGACTACAATGAGCAGTTCTTC
>TRBV19|TRBJ2-1|-|-
CASSAAPGQPNYNEQFF
TGTGCCAGTAGTGCGGCCCCAGGACAGCCAAACTACAATGAGCAGTTCTTC
>TRBV7-2|TRBJ1-5|TRBD1|once
CASSLGQGGYSNQPQHF
TGTGCCAGCAGCTTGGGGCAGGGGGGTTATAGCAATCAGCCCCAGCATTTT
>TRBV7-9|TRBJ2-5|-|few
CASSFPPQETQYF
TGTGCCAGCAGCTTCCCCCCTCAAGAGACCCAGTACTTC
>TRBV6-5|TRBJ1-2|-|-
CASSYTGNYGYTF
TGTGCCAGCAGTTACACAGGGAACTATGGCTACACCTTC
>TRBV7-3|TRBJ2-2|-|-
CASSSQAAGHTGELFF
TGTGCCAGCAGCTCCCAAGCTGCGGGGCACACCGGGGAGCTGTTTTTT
>TRBV27|TRBJ2-1|TRBD2|few
CASSGTSGSSGEQFF
TGTGCCAGCAGTGGAACTAGCGGGAGTAGTGGTGAGCAGTTCTTC
>TRBV7-2|TRBJ1-1|TRBD1|few
CASGYQGATEAFF
TGTGCCAGCGGATACCAGGGGGCCACTGAAGCTTTCTTT
>TRBV7-9|TRBJ2-5|TRBD2|-
CASSRGLAGGIETQYF
TGTGCCAGCAGTCGAGGACTAGCGGGAGGGATCGAGACCCAGTACTTC
>TRBV28|TRBJ2-1|-|-
CASRTAGASSYNEQFF
TGTGCCAGCAGAACCGCAGGGGCCTCATCCTACAATGAGCAGTTCTTC
>TRBV15|TRBJ2-1|-|-
CATSRALAKNEQFF
TGTGCCACCAGCAGGGCCCTAGCGAAGAATGAGCAGTTCTTC
>TRBV6-5|TRBJ2-7|-|-
CASSRGNEQYF
TGTGCCAGCAGCAGGGGCAACGAGCAGTACTTC
>TRBV3-1/TRBV3-2|TRBJ2-1|TRBD1|-
CASSLVQGAHNEQFF
TGTGCCAGCAGCCTGGTACAGGGGGCCCACAATGAGCAGTTCTTC
>TRBV7-7|TRBJ2-2|-|-
CASRPGTGNTGELFF
TGTGCTAGCAGGCCAGGGACTGGAAACACCGGGGAGCTGTTTTTT
>TRBV2|TRBJ2-7|TRBD2|-
CASSWTSGVTYEQYF
TGTGCCAGCAGCTGGACTAGCGGGGTGACCTACGAGCAGTACTTC
>TRBV27|TRBJ1-5|TRBD1|-
CASSPRTGGGQPQHF
TGTGCCAGCAGTCCCCGAACAGGGGGTGGACAGCCCCAGCATTTT
>TRBV28|TRBJ2-7|-|-
CASSFAWGATYEQYF
TGTGCCAGCAGTTTCGCTTGGGGCGCAACCTACGAGCAGTACTTC
>TRBV6-5|TRBJ2-7|-|-
CASRVQGFGEQYF
TGTGCCAGCAGGGTACAGGGTTTTGGGGAGCAGTACTTC
>TRBV4-3|TRBJ2-6|-|-
CASSQGAGANVLTF
TGCGCCAGCAGCCAGGGGGCAGGGGCCAACGTCCTGACTTTC
>TRBV12-3/TRBV12-4|TRBJ2-1|-|-
CASSLVSNYEQFF
TGTGCCAGCAGTTTAGTTAGCAACTATGAGCAGTTCTTC
>TRBV2|TRBJ2-5|TRBD2|-
CASSETGGLLETQYF
TGTGCCAGCAGTGAAACGGGGGGACTGTTAGAGACCCAGTACTTC
>TRBV7-3|TRBJ2-5|TRBD2|-
CASSPLGTSGETQYF
TGTGCCAGCAGCCCCCTAGGGACTAGCGGAGAGACCCAGTACTTC
>TRBV27|TRBJ1-6|TRBD1|-
CASRPGQAYSYNSPLHF
TGTGCCAGCAGACCGGGACAGGCCTACTCCTATAATTCACCCCTCCACTTT
>TRBV6-2/TRBV6-3|TRBJ2-1|TRBD2|-
CASSYSGSSNEQFF
TGTGCCAGCAGTTATAGCGGGAGTAGCAATGAGCAGTTCTTC
>TRBV5-4|TRBJ2-7|TRBD2|-
CASTPLAGGKEQYF
TGTGCCAGCACCCCACTAGCGGGAGGGAAAGAGCAGTACTTC
>TRBV4-3|TRBJ2-1|-|once
CASSQYYLASLGVLDEQFF
TGCGCCAGCAGCCAATATTATCTGGCTAGCCTGGGAGTTTTGGATGAGCAGTTCTTC
>TRBV7-3|TRBJ2-1|TRBD2|-
CASSPSGRAEEQFF
TGTGCCAGCAGCCCTAGCGGGAGGGCCGAAGAGCAGTTCTTC
>TRBV6-5|TRBJ2-2|TRBD1|-
CASSWGTGGTGELFF
TGTGCCAGCAGTTGGGGGACAGGGGGAACCGGGGAGCTGTTTTTT
>TRBV6-2/TRBV6-3|TRBJ2-3|-|many
CASSYSAADTQYF
TGTGCCAGCAGTTACTCCGCGGCAGATACGCAGTATTTT
>TRBV9|TRBJ1-5|-|-
CASSATDSNQPQHF
TGTGCCAGCAGCGCGACAGATAGCAATCAGCCCCAGCATTTT
>TRBV18|TRBJ1-1|TRBD1|few
CASSPQGANTEAFF
TGTGCCAGCTCACCACAGGGGGCCAACACTGAAGCTTTCTTT
>TRBV5-1|TRBJ2-7|-|-
CASSTGTRYEQYF
TGCGCCAGCAGCACCGGGACACGCTACGAGCAGTACTTC
>TRBV6-5|TRBJ2-3|-|-
CASTLHREADTQYF
TGTGCCAGCACCCTACACAGAGAAGCAGATACGCAGTATTTT
>TRBV9|TRBJ2-7|-|few
CASSPLGGAGSYEQYF
TGTGCCAGCAGTCCTTTGGGGGGGGCGGGCTCCTACGAGCAGTACTTC
>TRBV11-2|TRBJ2-4|TRBD2|many
CASSSQIAGGAKNIQYF
TGTGCCAGCAGCTCCCAGATAGCGGGAGGAGCCAAAAACATTCAGTACTTC
>TRBV27|TRBJ2-7|-|-
CASRLIGGSSYEQYF
TGTGCCAGCAGGCTAATTGGGGGGAGTAGCTACGAGCAGTACTTC
>TRBV11-3|TRBJ2-7|TRBD1|-
CASSPSTGFREQYF
TGTGCCAGCAGTCCTTCGACAGGGTTCCGCGAGCAGTACTTC
>TRBV13|TRBJ2-1|-|-
CASSLASRGHEQFF
TGTGCCAGCAGCTTAGCCTCTAGAGGTCACGAGCAGTTCTTC
>TRBV5-4|TRBJ2-3|TRBD2|once
CASSLGITSAEGETDTQYF
TGTGCCAGCAGCTTGGGAATTACTAGCGCCGAGGGAGAGACAGATACGCAGTATTTT
>TRBV5-1|TRBJ2-7|TRBD1|many
CASAGTDWKQYF
TGCGCCAGTGCCGGGACAGACTGGAAGCAGTACTTC
>TRBV15|TRBJ2-7|TRBD1|-
CATSRIPGQGAHEQYF
TGTGCCACCAGCAGAATACCGGGACAGGGGGCCCACGAGCAGTACTTC
>TRBV2|TRBJ1-6|TRBD1|-
CASSRQGNNSPLHF
TGTGCCAGCAGTCGACAGGGTAATAATTCACCCCTCCACTTT
>TRBV6-2/TRBV6-3|TRBJ2-3|TRBD2|-
CASSYRLAGGPTDTQYF
TGTGCCAGCAGTTACAGACTAGCGGGAGGGCCCACAGATACGCAGTATTTT
>TRBV14|TRBJ2-5|TRBD2|once
CASSKRGLAGGQETQYF
TGTGCCAGCAGCAAAAGAGGACTAGCGGGAGGGCAAGAGACCCAGTACTTC
>TRBV9|TRBJ2-3|-|-
CASSPTPDTQYF
TGTGCCAGCAGCCCGACACCAGATACGCAGTATTTT
>TRBV7-6|TRBJ2-5|TRBD2|-
CASSRGRQETQYF
TGTGCCAGCTCGCGCGGGAGGCAAGAGACCCAGTACTTC
>TRBV2|TRBJ1-1|-|-
CASSERSGMNTEAFF
TGTGCCAGCAGTGAAAGGTCGGGAATGAACACTGAAGCTTTCTTT
>TRBV28|TRBJ1-3|TRBD1|-
CASTRDRLLRGGNTIYF
TGTGCCAGCACCCGGGACAGGCTTCTCAGGGGTGGAAACACCATATATTTT